These 30 T cell receptor beta chains came from one sample sequenced in a study of identical twins. A single record per CDR3 protein comes from TCRdb applying MiXCR to the 5' RACE reads. Of more than 350,000 distinct CDR3 sequences in the sample, around 9% were seen once. Sequences were obtained from naive T cells sorted from blood. These receptors were collected from a woman between 45 and 60 years old in good health.

V is TRBV7-9 and J is TRBJ2-2; D perhaps matches TRBD1 (6 bases). Per germline, CDR1 SEHNR and CDR2 FQNEAQ (reference sequence). The CDR3 is 16 residues long. Trimming shortened V by 5 bases and J by 4 bases, and 17 bases separated the two germline ends. The CDR3 DNA reads TGTGCCAGCAGCCGAGTCCCGGGACACCCCACCGGGGAGCTGTTTTTT. It translates to CASSRVPGHPTGELFF.

This chain uses TRBV29-1 with TRBJ2-5, with 7 bases aligning to TRBD2. The germline V gene has CDR1 SQVTM and CDR2 ANQGSEA. This CDR3 has 13 amino acids. With 6 bases clipped from V and 5 bases from J, the junction kept 9 bases outside the gene matches. The CDR3 protein is CSVYLAAGETQYF. CDR3 nucleotide sequence: TGCAGCGTCTATCTAGCGGCAGGGGAGACCCAGTACTTC.

The V and J genes are TRBV12-3 or TRBV12-4 and TRBJ1-1, with 8 positions matching TRBD1. This CDR3 contains 15 residues. V shed 7 bases, J shed 3 bases, and the junction held 10 bases outside the gene matches. CDR3 DNA: TGTGCCAGCACCCCGACAGGGGCCCTACACACTGAAGCTTTCTTT. Translating it yields CASTPTGALHTEAFF.

The gene calls are TRBV7-2 and TRBJ2-3; the match to TRBD2 covers 9 bases. V dropped 2 bases and J dropped 1; count of bases not matched to a gene: 4. Germline CDR1 reads SGHTA; CDR2 reads FQGNSA. This CDR3 spans 16 amino acids. This CDR3 is CASSLNIAGGTDTQYF. The CDR3 nucleotides read TGTGCCAGCAGCTTAAATATAGCGGGGGGCACAGATACGCAGTATTTT.

This clonotype was observed at least ten times. The rearrangement uses TRBV24-1 and TRBJ2-7; tentative D call: TRBD1 (6 bases). Germline CDR1 and CDR2: KGHDR and SFDVKD. The CDR3 spans 13 residues. V gave up 4 bases and J gave up 9 bases, with 15 bases separating them. For the CDR3, the DNA is TGTGCCACCAGTGACCCGACAGGCCTGGGGCAGTACTTC. Protein sequence: CATSDPTGLGQYF.

In this sample, this clonotype turned up a few times. Compared with germline, one end of the junction differs, possibly owing to a read error. This chain links TRBV10-3 with TRBJ2-7, with 9 bases matching TRBD1. Germline V gene data show CDR1 as ENHRY and CDR2 as SYGVKD. CDR3 length: 13 residues. The CDR3: CAIGPGQGRKPVF. CDR3 bases: TGTGCCATCGGACCGGGACAGGGAAGAAAGCCAGTCTTC.

The chain employs TRBV19 and TRBJ1-1; no firm D call. The CDR3 contains 15 residues. The V and J ends lost 3 bases and 7 bases respectively, with 18 bases between them. In germline, CDR1 is LNHDA, CDR2 SQIVND (reference sequence). The DNA for the CDR3 is TGTGCCAGTAGTATCCAAGGGATCAAGAATGATGAAGCTTTCTTT. Its protein product is CASSIQGIKNDEAFF.

This clonotype occurred many times. The rearrangement links TRBV12-3 or TRBV12-4 to TRBJ2-1, with 9 bases matching TRBD2. After removal of 6 bases from V and 2 bases from J, the junction contained 5 bases not matched to a gene. This CDR3 contains 15 residues. This CDR3 is CASRISGRTYNEQFF. The CDR3 DNA reads TGTGCCAGCAGGATTAGCGGGAGAACCTACAATGAGCAGTTCTTC.

V is TRBV20-1 and J is TRBJ1-6, with D hard to call. This CDR3 has 15 amino acids. CDR1 is DFQATT and CDR2 is SNEGSKA in the germline V gene (reference sequence). With 1 base removed from V and 0 bases from J, the gap between germline ends came to 7 bases. This CDR3 reads CSARATVSYNSPLHF. As DNA, the CDR3 is TGCAGTGCTAGAGCGACCGTCTCCTATAATTCACCCCTCCACTTT.

This clonotype was detected a few times. This sequence joins TRBV3-1 and TRBJ1-1, with D possibly matching TRBD1 (5 bases). Trimming removed 1 base from V and 8 bases from J, with 11 bases in between. The germline V gene has CDR1 LGHDT and CDR2 YNNKEL (reference sequence). This CDR3 comprises 13 residues. In nucleotides, the CDR3 is TGTGCCAGCAGCCAAGTGGACACCTCGGAAGCTTTCTTT. Protein product: CASSQVDTSEAFF.

The chain employs TRBV29-1 and TRBJ1-1, with D maybe TRBD1 (6 bases). This CDR3 region has 13 residues. Germline loops: CDR1 SQVTM, CDR2 ANQGSEA. V was shortened by 3 bases and J by 1 base, with 9 bases between the two germline ends. CDR3 loop: CSVDKTGNTEAFF. The CDR3 region has the DNA TGCAGCGTTGACAAGACAGGGAACACTGAAGCTTTCTTT.

The chain links TRBV5-6 to TRBJ2-1; TRBD2 matches 11 bases. Germline CDR1 and CDR2: SGHDT and YYEEEE. Trimming took 4 bases from V and 6 from J; bases not matched to a gene: 12. This CDR3 has 17 residues. The DNA for the CDR3 is TGTGCCAGCAGCGCTTCAAAAGGGACTAGCGGACTCAATGAGCAGTTCTTC. The encoded protein is CASSASKGTSGLNEQFF. Combining the CDR3 with reference TRBV5-6 and TRBJ2-1 gives the whole variable domain DAGVTQSPTHLIKTRGQQVTLRCSPKSGHDTVSWYQQALGQGPQFIFQYYEEEERQRGNFPDRFSGHQFPNYSSELNVNALLLGDSALYLCASSASKGTSGLNEQFFGPGTRLTVL.

This clonotype was seen a single time. One junction end disagrees with the germline gene, perhaps due to a read error. V is TRBV24-1 and J is TRBJ2-3; possibly TRBD2 for D (6 bases). The CDR3 has 12 residues. The germline V gene encodes CDR1 KGHDR and CDR2 SFDVKD. CDR3 sequence: CATGRSTNTQYF. CDR3 DNA sequence: TGTGCCACAGGGAGGAGCACAAATACGCAGTATTTT.

The rearrangement uses TRBV11-2 and TRBJ1-3; D remains ambiguous. Looked up from germline, CDR1 is SGHAT and CDR2 is FQNNGV. The CDR3 is made up of 13 amino acids. V was cut by 10 bases and J by 3 bases, with 13 bases left in between. CDR3 coding DNA: TGTGCCACCAAGACCTGGGGTGGAAACACCATATATTTT. Protein product: CATKTWGGNTIYF.

This clonotype came up a few times. This chain joins TRBV6-5 and TRBJ1-4, with 11 bases fitting TRBD1. This CDR3 comprises 16 residues. Germline trimming cut 6 bases from V and 3 bases from J; bases unmatched to any gene: 6. CDR1 and CDR2 from the germline V gene are MNHEY and SVGAGI. CDR3 sequence: CASSSGTGGSNEKLFF. CDR3 bases: TGTGCCAGCAGCTCCGGGACAGGGGGATCTAATGAAAAACTGTTTTTT.

This clonotype came up many times. The rearrangement uses TRBV29-1 and TRBJ2-5; D is tentatively TRBD1 or TRBD2 (6 bases each). The CDR3 covers 14 residues. Trimming left V 6 bases short and J 3 bases short, with 17 bases between. Germline CDR1 and CDR2: SQVTM and ANQGSEA. CDR3 nucleotides: TGCAGCGTCGGAGGGGGTCGGGGAGAAGAGACCCAGTACTTC. This encodes CSVGGGRGEETQYF.

The rearrangement uses TRBV13 and TRBJ2-2; the match to TRBD1 covers 8 bases. This CDR3 spans 15 amino acids. Germline V gives CDR1 PRHDT, CDR2 FYEKMQ (reference sequence). The ends lost 4 bases at V and 2 bases at J; junction bases unmatched: 3. The CDR3 sequence: CASSSRGLNTGELFF. The CDR3 nucleotides read TGTGCCAGCAGCTCCAGGGGGCTAAACACCGGGGAGCTGTTTTTT.

This chain connects TRBV5-1 to TRBJ2-1; D tentatively fits TRBD1 or TRBD2 (5 bases each). The CDR3 length is 13 residues. Trimming left V 4 bases short and J 7 bases short, with 12 bases between. The germline V gene has CDR1 SGHRS and CDR2 YFSETQ. CDR3 protein: CASSPGPKNEQFF. The CDR3 DNA reads as TGCGCCAGCAGCCCGGGGCCTAAGAATGAGCAGTTCTTC.

The chain recombines TRBV12-3 or TRBV12-4 with TRBJ1-4, with a weak D call TRBD1 (5 bases). Trimming removed 6 bases at V and 2 bases at J, with 13 bases between. The CDR3 runs 15 residues. The CDR3 coding sequence is TGTGCCAGCAGCTCTGACAGAACCACTAATGAAAAACTGTTTTTT. This sequence encodes CASSSDRTTNEKLFF.

The chain uses TRBV5-6 and TRBJ2-7, with D uncertain. The CDR3 has 14 amino acids. Germline CDR1 is SGHDT and CDR2 is YYEEEE. V lost 1 base and J 0 bases, leaving 8 bases between the germline ends. CDR3 amino acids: CASSLPLVSYEQYF. The CDR3 DNA is TGTGCCAGCAGCTTGCCACTCGTCTCCTACGAGCAGTACTTC.

This chain links TRBV27 with TRBJ2-3, with a tentative D call TRBD2 (6 bases). V lost 7 bases, J lost 3 bases, and 11 bases lay in between. The CDR3 consists of 13 residues. From germline, CDR1 is MNHEY and CDR2 SMNVEV (reference sequence). CDR3 sequence reads: CASNAGWTDTQYF. The CDR3 DNA reads TGTGCCAGCAACGCGGGGTGGACAGATACGCAGTATTTT.

This clonotype was seen a few times. DNA for the CDR3: TGTGCCAGCAGGGGAGTGGGCGGGAGTTGGTACGAGCAGTACTTC. Translation: CASRGVGGSWYEQYF. The V gene is TRBV12-3 or TRBV12-4, the J gene TRBJ2-7; 7 nucleotides match TRBD2. The CDR3 has 15 amino acids. Trimming at V came to 6 bases and at J to 4 bases, leaving 12 bases not matched to a gene.

The V gene is TRBV10-2, the J gene TRBJ1-5; D not resolved. The germline V gene has CDR1 WSHSY and CDR2 SAAADI. This CDR3 comprises 13 residues. Trimming left V 3 bases short and J 4 bases short, with 7 bases between. This CDR3 is CASSDGFNQPQHF. The CDR3 DNA is TGCGCCAGCAGTGACGGGTTTAATCAGCCCCAGCATTTT.

The sample holds a few counts of this clonotype. This chain links TRBV28 with TRBJ2-5, with D perhaps TRBD2 (7 bases). Trimming removed 6 bases at V and 0 bases at J, with 17 bases between. Germline CDR1 MDHEN, CDR2 SYDVKM. This CDR3 contains 16 residues. The CDR3 sequence is CASRRWGGEYQETQYF. Here the CDR3 DNA reads TGTGCCAGCAGACGTTGGGGGGGCGAATACCAAGAGACCCAGTACTTC.

This clonotype was seen ten or more times. The genes are TRBV11-1 and TRBJ2-1; D possibly corresponds to TRBD2 (6 bases). Germline V gene sequence: CDR1 SGHAT, CDR2 FQDESV (reference sequence). Trimming removed 4 bases from V and 0 bases from J, with 10 bases in between. The CDR3 is 15 residues long. The CDR3 DNA sequence: TGTGCCAGCAGCTCGCGGGACGGCTCCTACAATGAGCAGTTCTTC. Its protein product is CASSSRDGSYNEQFF.

This chain joins TRBV5-1 and TRBJ2-3; D possibly uses TRBD1 or TRBD2 (5 bases each). The CDR3 length is 15 residues. The V gene's germline CDR1 is SGHRS and CDR2 YFSETQ. The V end lost 0 bases, the J end lost 2 bases, and 10 bases lay between the germline ends. CDR3 protein: CASSLGEGLTDTQYF. The CDR3 region has the DNA TGCGCCAGCAGCTTGGGCGAGGGGCTCACAGATACGCAGTATTTT.

The table lists this clonotype with many counts. The V call is TRBV12-3 or TRBV12-4, the J call TRBJ2-1; 9 bases fit TRBD1. Losses at the gene ends were 7 bases for V and 6 bases for J; bases not matched to a gene: 4. The CDR3 is 13 amino acids. DNA of the CDR3: TGTGCCAGCACCAGGGACAGGGTCAATGAGCAGTTCTTC. This encodes CASTRDRVNEQFF.

The chain is built from TRBV12-3 or TRBV12-4 and TRBJ1-1; 12 bases match TRBD1. This CDR3 contains 17 residues. V dropped 5 bases and J dropped 1; count of bases not matched to a gene: 8. In nucleotides, the CDR3 is TGTGCCAGCAGTCTCCGGGACAGGGGGCAAAAGAACACTGAAGCTTTCTTT. It is translated as CASSLRDRGQKNTEAFF.

This clonotype occurred many times. The chain uses TRBV20-1 and TRBJ2-7; D assignment may be TRBD1 or TRBD2 (5 bases each). V lost 1 base and J 3 bases, leaving 7 bases between the germline ends. The length of the CDR3 is 12 residues. Germline-derived CDR1 and CDR2 are DFQATT and SNEGSKA (reference sequence). This CDR3 reads CSARAGHYEQYF. The DNA for the CDR3 is TGCAGTGCTAGAGCGGGGCACTACGAGCAGTACTTC.

The rearrangement joins TRBV20-1 to TRBJ2-3; TRBD1 aligns across 7 bases. The CDR3 has 17 amino acids. Germline CDR1 and CDR2: DFQATT and SNEGSKA (reference sequence). V shed 3 bases and J 1 base; nucleotides not matched to a gene: 13. The CDR3 loop reads CSARGLPTGSGTDTQYF. In DNA form, the CDR3 reads TGCAGTGCTAGGGGCTTACCGACAGGGAGTGGCACAGATACGCAGTATTTT.